This TCR beta chain came from a study of cytomegalovirus exposure and HLA in healthy donors. It was with 60 Vbeta and 13 Jbeta primers that the PCR ran. Assay used: immunoSEQ multiplex PCR; TCRdb lists only in-frame clones, some missing. The sample holds nearly 80,000 clones; approximately 79% are singletons and the top ten take about 22%. CDR1 SGHTA and CDR2 FQGNSA come from the germline V gene. The V gene lost 3 bases and the J gene lost 3 bases, with 12 bases spanning the gap. This CDR3 contains 14 residues. The sequenced sample consisted of PBMCs. The V gene is TRBV7-2, the J gene TRBJ2-7, with a possible D match to TRBD1 (6 bases). The origin of this receptor is a woman in her 40s in good health and CMV-seropositive. The CDR3 protein is CASSFSDRRYEQYF. The CDR3 DNA sequence: TGTGCCAGCAGCTTTTCGGACAGACGCTACGAGCAGTACTTC.